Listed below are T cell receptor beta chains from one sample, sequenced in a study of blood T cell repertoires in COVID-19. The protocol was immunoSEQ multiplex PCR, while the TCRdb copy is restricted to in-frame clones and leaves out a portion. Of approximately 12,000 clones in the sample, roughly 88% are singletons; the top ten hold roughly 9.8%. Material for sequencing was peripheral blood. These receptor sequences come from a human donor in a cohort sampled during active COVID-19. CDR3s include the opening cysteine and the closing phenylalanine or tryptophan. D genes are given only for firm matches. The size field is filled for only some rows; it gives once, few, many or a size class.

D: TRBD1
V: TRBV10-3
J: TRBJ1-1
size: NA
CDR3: CAISERGQGNTEAFF
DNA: TGTGCCATCAGTGAAAGGGGACAGGGCAACACTGAAGCTTTCTTT

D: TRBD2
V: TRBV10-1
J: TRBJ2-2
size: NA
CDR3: CASSESGGNTGELFF
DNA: TGCGCCAGCAGTGAGAGCGGGGGAAACACCGGGGAGCTGTTTTTT

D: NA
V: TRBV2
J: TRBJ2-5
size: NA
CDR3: CASSEQDQETQYF
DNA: TGTGCCAGCAGTGAACAGGACCAAGAGACCCAGTACTTC

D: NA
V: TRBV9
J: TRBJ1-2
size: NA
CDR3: CASSVVAGGGYTF
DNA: TGTGCCAGCAGCGTAGTTGCGGGGGGCGGCTACACCTTC

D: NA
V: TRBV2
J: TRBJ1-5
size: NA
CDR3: CASSERTGAIQPQHF
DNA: TGTGCCAGCAGTGAGAGAACAGGAGCGATACAGCCCCAGCATTTT

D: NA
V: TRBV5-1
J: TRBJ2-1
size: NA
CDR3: CASSLVARGEQFF
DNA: TGCGCCAGCAGCTTGGTGGCACGGGGTGAGCAGTTCTTC

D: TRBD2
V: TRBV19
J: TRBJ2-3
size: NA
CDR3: CASTSRAGVIDTQYF
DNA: TGTGCCAGTACCTCACGAGCGGGGGTCATAGATACGCAGTATTTT

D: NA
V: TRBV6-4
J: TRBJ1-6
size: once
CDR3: CASSDSPVNSPLHF
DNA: TGTGCCAGCAGTGACTCCCCTGTGAATTCACCCCTCCACTTT

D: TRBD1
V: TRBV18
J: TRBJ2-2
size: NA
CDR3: CASSPTGGARNTGELFF
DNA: TGTGCCAGCTCACCGACAGGGGGCGCCCGGAACACCGGGGAGCTGTTTTTT

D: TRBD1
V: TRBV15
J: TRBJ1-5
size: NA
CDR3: CATSRGGTGAGNQPQHF
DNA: TGTGCCACCAGCAGAGGGGGTACAGGGGCTGGCAATCAGCCCCAGCATTTT

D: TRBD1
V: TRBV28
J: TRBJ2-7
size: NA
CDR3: CASRVTGTGVNEQYF
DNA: TGTGCCAGCAGAGTCACCGGGACAGGGGTCAACGAGCAGTACTTC

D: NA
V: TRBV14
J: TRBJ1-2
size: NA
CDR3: CASSQPIGEGYTF
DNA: TGTGCCAGCAGCCAACCCATCGGGGAGGGCTACACCTTC

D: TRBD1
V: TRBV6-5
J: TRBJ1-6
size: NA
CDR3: CASSYSGTGSSPLHF
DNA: TGTGCCAGCAGTTACTCCGGGACAGGATCTTCACCCCTCCACTTT

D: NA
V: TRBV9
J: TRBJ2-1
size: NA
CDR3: CASSAEGSSYNEQFF
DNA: TGTGCCAGCAGCGCCGAAGGGAGCTCCTACAATGAGCAGTTCTTC

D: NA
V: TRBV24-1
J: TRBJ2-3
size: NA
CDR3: CATSDLRLEQGDTQYF
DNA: TGTGCCACCAGTGATTTGCGACTAGAACAGGGGGATACGCAGTATTTT

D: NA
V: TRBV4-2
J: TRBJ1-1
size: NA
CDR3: CASSRPYREGTEAFF
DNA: TGTGCCAGCAGCCGACCGTACAGGGAAGGGACTGAAGCTTTCTTT

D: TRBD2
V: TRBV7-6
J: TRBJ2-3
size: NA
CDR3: CASSLTSGDTDTQYF
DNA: TGTGCCAGCAGCTTGACTAGCGGGGACACAGATACGCAGTATTTT

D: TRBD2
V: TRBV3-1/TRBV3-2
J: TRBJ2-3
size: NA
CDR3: CASSQGLAGGQNTQYF
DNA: TGTGCCAGCAGCCAAGGACTAGCGGGGGGGCAAAATACGCAGTATTTT

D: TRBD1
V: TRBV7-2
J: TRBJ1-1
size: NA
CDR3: CASSLALGQGTGTEAFF
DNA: TGTGCCAGCAGCTTAGCGCTGGGACAGGGGACCGGCACTGAAGCTTTCTTT

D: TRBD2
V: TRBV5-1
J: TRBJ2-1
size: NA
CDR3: CASRASGNNEQFF
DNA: TGCGCCAGCCGGGCTAGCGGTAACAATGAGCAGTTCTTC

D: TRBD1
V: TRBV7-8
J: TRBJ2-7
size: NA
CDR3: CASSPQGQGVREQYF
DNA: TGTGCCAGCAGCCCGCAGGGACAGGGAGTTCGCGAGCAGTACTTC

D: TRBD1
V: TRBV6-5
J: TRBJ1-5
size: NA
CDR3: CASSSDRGDQPQHF
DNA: TGTGCCAGCAGTTCCGACAGGGGAGATCAGCCCCAGCATTTT

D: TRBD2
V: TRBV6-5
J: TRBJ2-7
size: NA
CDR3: CASRDKGLADNEQYF
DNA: TGTGCCAGCAGAGATAAGGGACTAGCGGATAACGAGCAGTACTTC

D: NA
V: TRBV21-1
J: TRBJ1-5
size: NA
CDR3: CASSKALAGSHQPQHF
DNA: TGTGCCAGCAGCAAAGCGCTGGCGGGCAGCCATCAGCCCCAGCATTTT

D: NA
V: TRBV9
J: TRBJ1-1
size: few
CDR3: CASSAQGPEAFF
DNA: TGTGCCAGCAGCGCACAGGGACCTGAAGCTTTCTTT

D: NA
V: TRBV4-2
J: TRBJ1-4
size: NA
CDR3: CASSQDGGAENEKLFF
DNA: TGTGCCAGCAGCCAAGATGGGGGCGCAGAGAATGAAAAACTGTTTTTT

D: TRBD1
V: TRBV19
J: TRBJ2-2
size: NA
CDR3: CASSPDRGDTGELFF
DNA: TGTGCCAGTAGTCCGGACAGGGGAGACACCGGGGAGCTGTTTTTT

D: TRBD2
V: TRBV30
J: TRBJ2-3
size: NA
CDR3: CAWYSGGLDTQYF
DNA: TGTGCCTGGTACAGCGGGGGCTTAGATACGCAGTATTTT

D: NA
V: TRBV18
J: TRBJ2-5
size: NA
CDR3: CASSPTLGETQYF
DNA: TGTGCCAGCTCACCGACTTTGGGAGAGACCCAGTACTTC

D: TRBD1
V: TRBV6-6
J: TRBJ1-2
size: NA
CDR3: CASSSPSRQGHGYTF
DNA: TGTGCCAGCAGCTCCCCGAGCCGACAGGGCCATGGCTACACCTTC

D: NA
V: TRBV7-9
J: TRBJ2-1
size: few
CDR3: CASSFWRGPGVNEQFF
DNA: TGTGCCAGCAGCTTCTGGCGGGGGCCTGGAGTAAATGAGCAGTTCTTC

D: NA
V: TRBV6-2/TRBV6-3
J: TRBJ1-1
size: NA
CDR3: CASSYPTQGRNSMNTEAFF
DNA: TGTGCCAGCAGTTACCCTACTCAGGGGCGAAACTCAATGAACACTGAAGCTTTCTTT

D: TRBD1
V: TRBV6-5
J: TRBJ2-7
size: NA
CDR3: CASRGTANYEQYF
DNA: TGTGCCAGCAGGGGGACAGCGAACTACGAGCAGTACTTC

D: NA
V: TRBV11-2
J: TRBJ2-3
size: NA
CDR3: CASSLPPSALSTDTQYF
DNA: TGTGCCAGCAGCCTCCCGCCTAGCGCCCTTAGCACAGATACGCAGTATTTT

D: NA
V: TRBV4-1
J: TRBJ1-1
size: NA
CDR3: CASSQGELMNTEAFF
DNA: TGCGCCAGCAGCCAAGGTGAACTAATGAACACTGAAGCTTTCTTT

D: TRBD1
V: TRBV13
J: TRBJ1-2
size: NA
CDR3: CASSFGTGNYGYTF
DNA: TGTGCCAGCAGCTTCGGGACAGGGAACTATGGCTACACCTTC

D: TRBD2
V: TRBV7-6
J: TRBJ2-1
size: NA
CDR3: CASSSSGGPAYNEQFF
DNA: TGTGCCAGCAGCTCGAGCGGGGGGCCCGCGTACAATGAGCAGTTCTTC

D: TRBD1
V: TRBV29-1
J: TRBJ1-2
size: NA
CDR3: CSLGQGPFYGYTF
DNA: TGCAGCCTCGGACAGGGTCCCTTCTATGGCTACACCTTC

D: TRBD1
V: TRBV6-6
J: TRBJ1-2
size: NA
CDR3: CASTIRQGLGYGYTF
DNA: TGTGCCAGCACTATACGACAGGGGCTGGGCTATGGCTACACCTTC

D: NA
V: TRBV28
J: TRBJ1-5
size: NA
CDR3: CASSLGQTNQPQHF
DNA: TGTGCCAGCAGTTTAGGGCAGACCAATCAGCCCCAGCATTTT

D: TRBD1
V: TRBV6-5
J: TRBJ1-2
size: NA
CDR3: CASSYDGTGGRGYTF
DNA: TGTGCCAGCAGTTACGACGGGACAGGGGGACGAGGCTACACCTTC

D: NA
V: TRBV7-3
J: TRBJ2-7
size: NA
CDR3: CASSRDSLLPRQYF
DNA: TGTGCCAGCAGCCGCGACAGCCTTCTACCACGGCAGTACTTC

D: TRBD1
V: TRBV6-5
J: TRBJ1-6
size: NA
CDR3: CASSLGQGASPLHF
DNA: TGTGCCAGCAGTTTGGGACAGGGCGCTTCACCCCTCCACTTT

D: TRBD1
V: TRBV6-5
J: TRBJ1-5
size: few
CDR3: CASRDRNSNQPQHF
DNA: TGTGCCAGCAGGGACAGGAATAGCAATCAGCCCCAGCATTTT

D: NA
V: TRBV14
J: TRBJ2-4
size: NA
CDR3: CASSKRTGAKNIQYF
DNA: TGTGCCAGCAGCAAACGTACAGGGGCCAAAAACATTCAGTACTTC

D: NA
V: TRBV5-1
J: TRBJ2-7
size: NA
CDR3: CASSLAQGAIYEQYF
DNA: TGCGCCAGCAGCTTGGCACAGGGCGCTATCTACGAGCAGTACTTC

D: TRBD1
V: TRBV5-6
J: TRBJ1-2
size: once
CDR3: CASSHSPGGGYGYTF
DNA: TGTGCCAGCAGTCATTCTCCAGGGGGCGGCTATGGCTACACCTTC

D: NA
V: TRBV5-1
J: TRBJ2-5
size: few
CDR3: CASSSPGSEETQYF
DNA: TGCGCCAGCAGCTCGCCTGGCAGCGAGGAGACCCAGTACTTC

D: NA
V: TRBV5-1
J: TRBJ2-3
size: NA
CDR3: CASSLGSFGGTDTQYF
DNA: TGCGCCAGCAGCTTGGGGTCCTTTGGAGGCACAGATACGCAGTATTTT

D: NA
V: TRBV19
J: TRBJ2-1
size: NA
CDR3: CASRTPSSYNEQFF
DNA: TGTGCCAGTAGAACTCCTAGCTCCTACAATGAGCAGTTCTTC

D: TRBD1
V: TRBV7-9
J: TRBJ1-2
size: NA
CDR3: CASSLTGWSNYGYTF
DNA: TGTGCCAGCAGTTTGACAGGGTGGTCTAACTATGGCTACACCTTC

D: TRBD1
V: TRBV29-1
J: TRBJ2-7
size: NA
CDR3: CSVTGTGGYEQYF
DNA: TGCAGCGTGACCGGGACAGGAGGCTACGAGCAGTACTTC

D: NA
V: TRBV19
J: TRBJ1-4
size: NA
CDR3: CASSSRRQPRVEKLFF
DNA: TGTGCCAGTAGTTCCCGGCGACAGCCTCGGGTGGAAAAACTGTTTTTT

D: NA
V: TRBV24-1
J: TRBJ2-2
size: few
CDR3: CATSDVPRGANTGELFF
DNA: TGTGCCACCAGTGATGTTCCCAGGGGGGCGAACACCGGGGAGCTGTTTTTT

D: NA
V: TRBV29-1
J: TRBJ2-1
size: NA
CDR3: CSVEERGLYNEQFF
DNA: TGCAGCGTTGAAGAGCGGGGGCTCTACAATGAGCAGTTCTTC

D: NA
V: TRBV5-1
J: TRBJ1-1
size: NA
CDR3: CASSSYAGIQGNTEAFF
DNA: TGCGCCAGCAGCTCCTACGCAGGGATCCAGGGGAACACTGAAGCTTTCTTT

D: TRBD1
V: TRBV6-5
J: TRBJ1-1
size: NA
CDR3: CAALRTGMNTEAFF
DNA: TGTGCCGCACTTCGGACAGGGATGAACACTGAAGCTTTCTTT

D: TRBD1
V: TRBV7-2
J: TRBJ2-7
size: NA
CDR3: CASSLIQGASYEQYF
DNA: TGTGCCAGCAGCCTAATACAGGGGGCCTCCTACGAGCAGTACTTC